The 9 T cell receptor beta chains presented below share a single source sample, sequenced in a study of beta chain features in type 1 diabetes. Expressed TCRB transcripts were sequenced because the entire RNA isolate underwent reverse transcription. Generated by immunoSEQ multiplex PCR, the TCRdb table keeps only in-frame clones and is missing some. The sample consists of fewer than 200,000 clones, about 13% of them appearing once. Input material: central memory CD4+ T cells from blood. The receptors derive from a woman aged 18-35 years in good health.

CDR3 loop: CASSINNYEQYF. CDR3 in DNA: TGTGCCAGCAGCATAAACAACTACGAGCAGTACTTC. The chain recombines TRBV7-8 with TRBJ2-5; D remains unclear. The J call may be in error: the DNA end matches TRBJ2-7 better. This CDR3 comprises 12 residues. Germline V lookup: CDR1 SGHVS, CDR2 FQNEAQ.

The V gene is TRBV28, the J gene TRBJ2-7; maybe TRBD2 (7 bases). The germline CDR1 and CDR2 sequences are MDHEN and SYDVKM. Trimming took 3 bases from V and 2 from J, leaving 11 bases between them. CDR3 size: 14 residues. This chain's CDR3 is CASSFGGGAYEQYF. CDR3 nucleotide sequence: TGTGCCAGCAGTTTTGGAGGGGGGGCCTACGAGCAGTACTTC.

The chain is built from TRBV7-9 and TRBJ1-2; TRBD1 aligns across 8 bases. CDR1 is SEHNR and CDR2 is FQNEAQ in the germline V gene (reference sequence). J lost 7 bases, V lost 5 bases, and 6 bases had no gene match. This CDR3 has 13 amino acids. The CDR3 sequence: CASSRQGLSGYTF. The CDR3 nucleotides are TGTGCCAGCAGCCGACAGGGGCTCAGTGGCTACACCTTC.

This clone was observed a handful of times. Other nucleotide sequences in the sample specify the same CDR3. This chain links TRBV28 with TRBJ2-5; 10 positions match TRBD2. In germline, CDR1 is MDHEN, CDR2 SYDVKM. The CDR3 has 15 residues. V was pared by 5 bases and J by 2 bases, with 5 bases of the junction left unmatched. The CDR3 nucleotides are TGTGCCAGCAGTCCTCTAGCGGGAGCTCAAGAGACCCAGTACTTC. Translated, it gives CASSPLAGAQETQYF.

In its sample, this clone was seen a few times. This chain links TRBV27 with TRBJ2-1; the D is unclear. Trimming removed 5 bases at V and 9 bases at J, with 14 bases between. Germline V gene sequence: CDR1 MNHEY, CDR2 SMNVEV (reference sequence). This CDR3 comprises 13 residues. CDR3 DNA: TGTGCCAGCAGTCCACCTCTTAGGAGTGAGCAGTTCTTC. Amino acid sequence: CASSPPLRSEQFF.

The rearrangement links TRBV29-1 to TRBJ1-1; perhaps TRBD1 as D (6 bases). CDR1 is SQVTM and CDR2 is ANQGSEA in the germline V gene. The CDR3 totals 11 residues. Trimming pared 5 bases from V and 5 bases from J, leaving 9 bases between. CDR3 sequence reads: CSVSQGTEAFF. The CDR3 DNA is TGCAGCGTTTCACAGGGTACTGAAGCTTTCTTT.

A note on this clone: In the same sample, other DNA sequences code for this CDR3. This rearrangement joins TRBV11-3 to TRBJ2-7, with 7 nucleotides matching TRBD2. Germline V CDR1 and CDR2: SGHNT, YENEEA. Germline trimming cut 3 bases from V and 5 bases from J; bases unmatched to any gene: 7. CDR3 length equals 14 residues. CDR3 loop: CASSLGGSRNEQYF. The DNA of the CDR3 is TGTGCCAGCAGCTTGGGGGGGAGCAGAAACGAGCAGTACTTC.

This clone occurred a few times. The chain joins TRBV15 to TRBJ2-1; a possible D gene is TRBD2 (6 bases). CDR3 size: 16 residues. Deletions cut 0 bases from V and 1 base from J, with 10 bases between. CDR1 and CDR2 from the germline V gene are LNHNV and YYDKDF (reference sequence). The CDR3 loop reads CATSREGGMSYNEQFF. CDR3 in DNA: TGTGCCACCAGCAGAGAGGGCGGGATGTCCTACAATGAGCAGTTCTTC.

This chain uses TRBV5-1 with TRBJ1-1, with a weak D call TRBD1 (6 bases). Trimming took off 4 bases at V and 1 base at J, with 8 bases between the two ends. Germline V CDR1 and CDR2: SGHRS, YFSETQ. The CDR3 loop spans 13 amino acids. The CDR3 DNA reads TGCGCCAGCAGCCGACAGGAGAACACTGAAGCTTTCTTT. Translation gives CASSRQENTEAFF.